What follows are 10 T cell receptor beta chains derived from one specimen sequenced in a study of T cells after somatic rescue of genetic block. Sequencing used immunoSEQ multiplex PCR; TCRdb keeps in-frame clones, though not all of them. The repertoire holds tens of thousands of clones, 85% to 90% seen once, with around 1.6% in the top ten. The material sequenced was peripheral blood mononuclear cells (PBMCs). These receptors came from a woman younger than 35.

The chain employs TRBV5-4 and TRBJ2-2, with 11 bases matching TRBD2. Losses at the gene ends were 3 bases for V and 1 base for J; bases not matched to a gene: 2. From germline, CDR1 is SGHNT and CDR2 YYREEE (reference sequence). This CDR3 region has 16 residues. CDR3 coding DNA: TGTGCCAGCAGCTGGGGACTAGCGGAGAACACCGGGGAGCTGTTTTTT. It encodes CASSWGLAENTGELFF.

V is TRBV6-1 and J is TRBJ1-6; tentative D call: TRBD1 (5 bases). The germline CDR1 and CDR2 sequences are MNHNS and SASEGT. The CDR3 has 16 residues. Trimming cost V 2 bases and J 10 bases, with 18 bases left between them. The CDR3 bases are TGTGCCAGCAGTGAACTTCGGGCGGGGCAGGGCTCACCCCTCCACTTT. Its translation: CASSELRAGQGSPLHF.

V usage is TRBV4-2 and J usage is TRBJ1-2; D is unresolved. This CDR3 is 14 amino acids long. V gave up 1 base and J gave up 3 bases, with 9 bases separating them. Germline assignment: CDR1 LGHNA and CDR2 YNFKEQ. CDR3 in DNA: TGTGCCAGCAGCCAAGGCCCCCTCCACTATGGCTACACCTTC. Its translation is CASSQGPLHYGYTF.

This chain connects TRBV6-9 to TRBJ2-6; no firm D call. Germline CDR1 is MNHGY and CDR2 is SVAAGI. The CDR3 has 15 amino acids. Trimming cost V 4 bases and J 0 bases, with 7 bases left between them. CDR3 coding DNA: TGTGCCAGCAGTTCGCCCAGCTCTGGGGCCAACGTCCTGACTTTC. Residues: CASSSPSSGANVLTF.

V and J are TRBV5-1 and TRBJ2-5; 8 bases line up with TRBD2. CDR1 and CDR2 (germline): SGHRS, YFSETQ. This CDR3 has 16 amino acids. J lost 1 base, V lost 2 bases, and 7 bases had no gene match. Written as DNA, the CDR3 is TGCGCCAGCAGCTTTGACGCGCGGGGGGTCCAAGAGACCCAGTACTTC. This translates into CASSFDARGVQETQYF.

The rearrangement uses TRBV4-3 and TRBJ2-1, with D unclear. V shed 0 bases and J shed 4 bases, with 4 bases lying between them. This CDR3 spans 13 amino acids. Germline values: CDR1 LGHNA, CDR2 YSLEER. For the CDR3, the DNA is TGCGCCAGCAGCCAAGACTATTACAATGAGCAGTTCTTC. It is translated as CASSQDYYNEQFF.

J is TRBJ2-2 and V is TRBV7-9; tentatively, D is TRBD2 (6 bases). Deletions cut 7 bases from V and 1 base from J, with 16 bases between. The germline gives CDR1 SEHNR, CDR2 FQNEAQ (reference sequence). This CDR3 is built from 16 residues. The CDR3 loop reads CASTDWGSGNTGELFF. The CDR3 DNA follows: TGTGCCAGCACCGACTGGGGTAGCGGGAACACCGGGGAGCTGTTTTTT. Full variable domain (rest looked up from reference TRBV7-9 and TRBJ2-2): DTGVSQNPRHKITKRGQNVTFRCDPISEHNRLYWYRQTLGQGPEFLTYFQNEAQLEKSRLLSDRFSAERPKGSFSTLEIQRTEQGDSAMYLCASTDWGSGNTGELFFGEGSRLTVL.

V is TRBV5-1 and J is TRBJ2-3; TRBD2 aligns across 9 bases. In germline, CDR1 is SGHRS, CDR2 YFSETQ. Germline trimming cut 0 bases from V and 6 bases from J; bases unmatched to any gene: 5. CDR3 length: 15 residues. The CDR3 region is CASSLGLAGSDTQYF. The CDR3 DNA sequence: TGCGCCAGCAGCTTGGGCCTAGCGGGATCGGATACGCAGTATTTT. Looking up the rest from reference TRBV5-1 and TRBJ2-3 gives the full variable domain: KAGVTQTPRYLIKTRGQQVTLSCSPISGHRSVSWYQQTPGQGLQFLFEYFSETQRNKGNFPGRFSGRQFSNSRSEMNVSTLELGDSALYLCASSLGLAGSDTQYFGPGTRLTVL.

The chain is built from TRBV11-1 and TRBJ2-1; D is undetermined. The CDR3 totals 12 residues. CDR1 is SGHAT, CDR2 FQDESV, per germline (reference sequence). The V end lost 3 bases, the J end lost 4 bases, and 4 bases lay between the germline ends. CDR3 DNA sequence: TGTGCCAGCAGCTTGACATACAATGAGCAGTTCTTC. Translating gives CASSLTYNEQFF.

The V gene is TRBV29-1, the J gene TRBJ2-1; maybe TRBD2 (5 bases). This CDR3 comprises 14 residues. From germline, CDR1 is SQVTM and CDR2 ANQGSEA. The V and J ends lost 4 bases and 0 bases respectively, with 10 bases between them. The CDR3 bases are TGCAGCGTTGCCCGAGGGAGCTCCTACAATGAGCAGTTCTTC. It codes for CSVARGSSYNEQFF.